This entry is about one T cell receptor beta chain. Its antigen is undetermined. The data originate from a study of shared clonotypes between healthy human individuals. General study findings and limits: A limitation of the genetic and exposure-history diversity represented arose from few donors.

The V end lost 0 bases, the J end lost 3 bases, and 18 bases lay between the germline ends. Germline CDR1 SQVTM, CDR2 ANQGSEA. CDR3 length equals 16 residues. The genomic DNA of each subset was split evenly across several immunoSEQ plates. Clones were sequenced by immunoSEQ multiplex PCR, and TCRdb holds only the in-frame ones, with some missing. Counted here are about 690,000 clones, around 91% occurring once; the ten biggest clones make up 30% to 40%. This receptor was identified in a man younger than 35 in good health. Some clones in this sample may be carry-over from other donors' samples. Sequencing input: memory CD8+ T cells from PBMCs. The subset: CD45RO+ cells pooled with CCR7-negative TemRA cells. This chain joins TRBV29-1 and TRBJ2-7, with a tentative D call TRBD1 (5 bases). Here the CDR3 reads CSVEDLSPAGIYEQYF. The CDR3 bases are TGCAGCGTTGAAGATCTTAGTCCGGCAGGGATCTACGAGCAGTACTTC.